Each of the 26 T cell receptor beta chains below was sequenced from the same sample in a study of CD8 T cell repertoires and HIV-1 epitope variants. Sequenced by immunoSEQ multiplex PCR; TCRdb stores in-frame clones only, minus some. The table includes about 3,000 clones, around 70% detected once. Their recognized antigens are unknown. The sequenced sample consisted of cultured CD8+ T cells derived from PBMCs. Receptors originate from a male donor with HIV.

CDR3 coding DNA: TGTGCCAGCAGCTCATCGGACTCCTACGAGCAGTACTTC. It yields the protein CASSSSDSYEQYF. This rearrangement joins TRBV7-6 to TRBJ2-7; D not resolved. Germline CDR1 is SGHVS and CDR2 is FNYEAQ. V was shortened by 4 bases and J by 0 bases, with 7 bases between the two germline ends. The CDR3 is made up of 13 amino acids.

CDR3 sequence (DNA): TGTGCCATCAGTGAGTCCCGGGACACCGGGGACACCATATATTTT. The encoded protein is CAISESRDTGDTIYF. J is TRBJ1-3 and V is TRBV10-3, with D perhaps TRBD1 (6 bases). Trimming cost V 0 bases and J 8 bases, with 14 bases left between them. Per the germline V gene, CDR1 is ENHRY and CDR2 is SYGVKD. The CDR3 loop spans 15 amino acids.

This chain uses TRBV6-1 with TRBJ1-4; a possible D gene is TRBD1 (5 bases). V was trimmed by 6 bases and J by 5 bases, leaving 13 bases between them. The CDR3 runs 14 residues. The germline gives CDR1 MNHNS, CDR2 SASEGT. The DNA of the CDR3 is TGTGCCAGCAGCGAGGGGAGTTTGAATGAAAAACTGTTTTTT. This sequence encodes CASSEGSLNEKLFF.

The chain joins TRBV28 to TRBJ2-3, with 7 positions matching TRBD1. V shed 4 bases, J shed 0 bases, and the junction held 4 bases outside the gene matches. Germline CDR1 reads MDHEN; CDR2 reads SYDVKM. CDR3 length: 15 amino acids. The CDR3 nucleotides are TGTGCCAGCAGTTGGACAGGCCAGAGCACAGATACGCAGTATTTT. This codes for CASSWTGQSTDTQYF.

This clone was found once. The chain links TRBV28 to TRBJ1-3; D is undetermined. V dropped 3 bases and J dropped 2 bases, with 8 bases sitting between them. Germline CDR1 and CDR2: MDHEN and SYDVKM. The CDR3 runs 14 residues. CDR3 sequence reads: CASSFRGPGNTIYF. In nucleotides, the CDR3 is TGTGCCAGCAGTTTCCGAGGTCCTGGAAACACCATATATTTT.

The chain carries TRBV27 and TRBJ1-1, with D possibly being TRBD1 (5 bases). The CDR3 is made up of 15 amino acids. Germline V gene data show CDR1 as MNHEY and CDR2 as SMNVEV (reference sequence). V lost 0 bases and J 4 bases, leaving 12 bases between the germline ends. The CDR3: CASSLSQGIPTEAFF. CDR3 nucleotide sequence: TGTGCCAGCAGTTTATCTCAGGGCATTCCCACTGAAGCTTTCTTT.

The genes are TRBV7-9 and TRBJ2-1; tentatively, D is TRBD1 (5 bases). The CDR3 is made up of 14 amino acids. The V gene lost 3 bases and the J gene lost 10 bases, with 16 bases spanning the gap. Germline CDR1 is SEHNR and CDR2 is FQNEAQ (reference sequence). CDR3 DNA: TGTGCCAGCAGCTTGGGTGTAGGGGCTCGAGAGCAGTTCTTC. Its translation: CASSLGVGAREQFF.

The genes are TRBV5-6 and TRBJ2-7; possible D gene TRBD1, 6 bases. The CDR3 covers 13 residues. V was clipped by 0 bases and J by 6 bases, with 10 bases between them. Per the germline V gene, CDR1 is SGHDT and CDR2 is YYEEEE. The CDR3 region is CASSLGTASEQYF. The CDR3 DNA reads TGTGCCAGCAGCTTGGGGACAGCGAGCGAGCAGTACTTC. The complete variable domain, with remaining parts taken from reference TRBV5-6 and TRBJ2-7, reads DAGVTQSPTHLIKTRGQQVTLRCSPKSGHDTVSWYQQALGQGPQFIFQYYEEEERQRGNFPDRFSGHQFPNYSSELNVNALLLGDSALYLCASSLGTASEQYFGPGTRLTVT.

The J gene is TRBJ1-5, the V gene TRBV12-2; the tabulated D call, TRBD1, remains unverified against the DNA. TRBV12-2 is a documented pseudogene. The CDR3 loop spans 15 amino acids. CDR3 region: CASRRSGADGQPQHF. Here the CDR3 DNA reads TGTGCAAGTCGCCGGTCAGGGGCGGACGGCCAGCCCCAGCATTTT.

The CDR3 here is CASHGVEDAVRNSPLHF. In nucleotides, the CDR3 is TGTGCCAGCCACGGTGTTGAGGACGCTGTCCGGAATTCACCCCTCCACTTT. The chain recombines TRBV21-1 with TRBJ1-6. TRBV21-1 is described as a pseudogene. There are 17 residues in the CDR3.

This clone was counted once. Written as DNA, the CDR3 is TGTGCCAGCAGTGAATTTGACTTTCAAGAGACCCAGTACTTC. Translated, it gives CASSEFDFQETQYF. The chain couples TRBV6-1 to TRBJ2-5; D is uncertain. The CDR3 is made up of 14 amino acids. Per germline, CDR1 MNHNS and CDR2 SASEGT. The V gene lost 2 bases and the J gene lost 2 bases, with 9 bases spanning the gap.

The V and J genes are TRBV28 and TRBJ1-1; TRBD1 matches 8 bases. Per the germline V gene, CDR1 is MDHEN and CDR2 is SYDVKM. This CDR3 contains 15 residues. V gave up 3 bases and J gave up 1 base; unmatched junction bases: 4. The CDR3 here is CASSLQQGGNTEAFF. The CDR3 DNA sequence: TGTGCCAGCAGTTTGCAACAGGGGGGGAACACTGAAGCTTTCTTT.

The J gene is TRBJ2-7, the V gene TRBV7-2; D is uncertain. V lost 3 bases to trimming and J lost 1 base, with 7 bases between them. CDR1 SGHTA and CDR2 FQGNSA come from the germline V gene. The CDR3 sequence is 13 residues long. Written as DNA, the CDR3 is TGTGCCAGCAGCTTTACAGAGTCCTACGAGCAGTACTTC. It is translated as CASSFTESYEQYF. The full variable domain, in which reference TRBV7-2 and TRBJ2-7 provide the parts outside the CDR3, is GAGVSQSPSNKVTEKGKDVELRCDPISGHTALYWYRQSLGQGLEFLIYFQGNSAPDKSGLPSDRFSAERTGGSVSTLTIQRTQQEDSAVYLCASSFTESYEQYFGPGTRLTVT.

This clone is categorized as hyperexpanded. V gene TRBV4-3 combines with J gene TRBJ2-7, with a tentative D call TRBD2 (6 bases). The V end was cut by 0 bases, the J end by 0 bases, with 21 bases between. Germline assignment: CDR1 LGHNA and CDR2 YSLEER. The CDR3 covers 19 residues. CDR3 region: CASSQEPGAGALSSYEQYF. CDR3 sequence (DNA): TGCGCCAGCAGCCAAGAGCCGGGAGCGGGCGCCCTGAGCTCCTACGAGCAGTACTTC.

This clone was seen just once. The rearrangement uses TRBV10-3 and TRBJ2-5, with D unclear. Germline V CDR1 and CDR2: ENHRY, SYGVKD. This CDR3 contains 14 residues. The V end lost 7 bases, the J end lost 1 base, and 13 bases lay between the germline ends. The CDR3 spells CAITAGIPQETQYF. CDR3 DNA: TGTGCCATCACGGCAGGTATTCCCCAAGAGACCCAGTACTTC.

V and J are TRBV15 and TRBJ2-3; the match to TRBD2 covers 9 bases. Looked up from germline, CDR1 is LNHNV and CDR2 is YYDKDF (reference sequence). This CDR3 is 16 amino acids long. With 5 bases clipped from V and 2 bases from J, the junction kept 8 bases outside the gene matches. CDR3 nucleotides: TGTGCCACCAGCTCCTCCCTAGCGGGGCTCACAGATACGCAGTATTTT. It translates to CATSSSLAGLTDTQYF. The variable domain in full, completed from reference TRBV15 and TRBJ2-3, reads DAMVIQNPRYQVTQFGKPVTLSCSQTLNHNVMYWYQQKSSQAPKLLFHYYDKDFNNEADTPDNFQSRRPNTSFCFLDIRSPGLGDTAMYLCATSSSLAGLTDTQYFGPGTRLTVL.

This rearrangement joins TRBV4-3 to TRBJ2-3, with 12 bases that match TRBD2. J lost 2 bases, V lost 0 bases, and 6 bases had no gene match. The germline CDR1 and CDR2 sequences are LGHNA and YSLEER. This CDR3 is 18 amino acids long. The CDR3 spells CASSQDALAGGVTDTQYF. The DNA of the CDR3 is TGCGCCAGCAGCCAAGATGCGCTAGCGGGGGGGGTCACAGATACGCAGTATTTT.

The chain carries TRBV2 and TRBJ2-7, with 14 bases identical to TRBD2. Trimming at V came to 5 bases and at J to 6 bases, leaving 12 bases not matched to a gene. Germline V gene lookup returns CDR1 SNHLY and CDR2 FYNNEI. CDR3 length: 17 residues. The CDR3 here is CASSTGLAGVGASEQYF. CDR3 in DNA: TGTGCCAGCAGTACGGGACTAGCGGGAGTGGGCGCCTCCGAGCAGTACTTC. The variable domain in full, with the rest retrieved from reference TRBV2 and TRBJ2-7, is EPEVTQTPSHQVTQMGQEVILRCVPISNHLYFYWYRQILGQKVEFLVSFYNNEISEKSEIFDDQFSVERPDGSNFTLKIRSTKLEDSAMYFCASSTGLAGVGASEQYFGPGTRLTVT.

The chain has TRBV28 and TRBJ2-1; D is undetermined. Deletions cut 4 bases from V and 0 bases from J, with 10 bases between. Germline values: CDR1 MDHEN, CDR2 SYDVKM. The CDR3 is 15 amino acids. CDR3 DNA: TGTGCCAGCAGTTCTCGCGGAAGCTCCTACAATGAGCAGTTCTTC. It yields the protein CASSSRGSSYNEQFF. The whole variable domain, remainder taken from reference TRBV28 and TRBJ2-1, is DVKVTQSSRYLVKRTGEKVFLECVQDMDHENMFWYRQDPGLGLRLIYFSYDVKMKEKGDIPEGYSVSREKKERFSLILESASTNQTSMYLCASSSRGSSYNEQFFGPGTRLTVL.

The J gene is TRBJ2-7, the V gene TRBV6-1; the D is unclear. The CDR3 extends over 14 amino acids. From germline, CDR1 is MNHNS and CDR2 SASEGT. V was shortened by 1 base and J by 2 bases, with 9 bases between the two germline ends. The CDR3 DNA reads TGTGCCAGCAGTGAAGGAGCAGGTCCCTACGAGCAGTACTTC. Translating gives CASSEGAGPYEQYF.

This clone was detected only a few times. J is TRBJ1-2 and V is TRBV19; 8 bases are shared with TRBD1. The CDR3 has 15 residues. The germline gives CDR1 LNHDA, CDR2 SQIVND (reference sequence). V shed 3 bases and J 2 bases; nucleotides not matched to a gene: 5. The CDR3 bases are TGTGCCAGTAGTATCATTCAGGGGGCCAACTATGGCTACACCTTC. Residues: CASSIIQGANYGYTF. Variable domain in full (rest from reference TRBV19 and TRBJ1-2): DGGITQSPKYLFRKEGQNVTLSCEQNLNHDAMYWYRQDPGQGLRLIYYSQIVNDFQKGDIAEGYSVSREKKESFPLTVTSAQKNPTAFYLCASSIIQGANYGYTFGSGTRLTVV.

This chain joins TRBV10-3 and TRBJ2-3; 7 nucleotides match TRBD1. CDR3 length equals 10 residues. Per the germline V gene, CDR1 is ENHRY and CDR2 is SYGVKD. The junction had 9 bases not matched to a gene; V was cut back by 10 bases and J by 14 bases. Here the CDR3 reads CATWDSTVYF. The CDR3 nucleotides read TGTGCCACTTGGGACAGCACCGTGTATTTT.

A few counts support this clone. The J gene is TRBJ1-1, the V gene TRBV28; D not certain. The ends were cut back, 3 bases at V and 4 bases at J, with 12 bases in the middle. Germline V gene data show CDR1 as MDHEN and CDR2 as SYDVKM. The CDR3 length is 14 residues. This CDR3 is CASSFRGWGTEAFF. CDR3 DNA: TGTGCCAGCAGTTTTCGGGGATGGGGCACTGAAGCTTTCTTT.

The DNA for the CDR3 is TGTGCCAGCAGCTTAGCCGGGGCCACAGGGGGCATGGGTCAGCCCCAGCATTTT. It yields the protein CASSLAGATGGMGQPQHF. The V gene is TRBV7-8, the J gene TRBJ1-5; 9 bases match TRBD1. This CDR3 has 18 amino acids. V lost 0 bases and J lost 6; bases outside the gene matches: 12. Germline assignment: CDR1 SGHVS and CDR2 FQNEAQ. Full variable domain (missing parts from reference TRBV7-8 and TRBJ1-5): GAGVSQSPRYKVAKRGQDVALRCDPISGHVSLFWYQQALGQGPEFLTYFQNEAQLDKSGLPSDRFFAERPEGSVSTLKIQRTQQEDSAVYLCASSLAGATGGMGQPQHFGDGTRLSIL.

The chain has TRBV7-7 and TRBJ2-7; a weak D match, TRBD1 (6 bases). Germline values: CDR1 SSHAT, CDR2 FNYEAQ (reference sequence). The CDR3 has 13 amino acids. V gave up 5 bases and J gave up 1 base, with 9 bases separating them. CDR3 sequence: CASSPDSSYEQYF. DNA for the CDR3: TGTGCCAGCAGCCCGGACAGTTCCTACGAGCAGTACTTC.

This chain uses TRBV7-9 with TRBJ1-5; D not certain. The germline V gene encodes CDR1 SEHNR and CDR2 FQNEAQ (reference sequence). V was clipped by 1 base and J by 4 bases, with 11 bases between them. This CDR3 has 15 amino acids. CDR3 loop: CASSLGRTSNQPQHF. The DNA for the CDR3 is TGTGCCAGCAGCTTAGGAAGGACCTCGAATCAGCCCCAGCATTTT.